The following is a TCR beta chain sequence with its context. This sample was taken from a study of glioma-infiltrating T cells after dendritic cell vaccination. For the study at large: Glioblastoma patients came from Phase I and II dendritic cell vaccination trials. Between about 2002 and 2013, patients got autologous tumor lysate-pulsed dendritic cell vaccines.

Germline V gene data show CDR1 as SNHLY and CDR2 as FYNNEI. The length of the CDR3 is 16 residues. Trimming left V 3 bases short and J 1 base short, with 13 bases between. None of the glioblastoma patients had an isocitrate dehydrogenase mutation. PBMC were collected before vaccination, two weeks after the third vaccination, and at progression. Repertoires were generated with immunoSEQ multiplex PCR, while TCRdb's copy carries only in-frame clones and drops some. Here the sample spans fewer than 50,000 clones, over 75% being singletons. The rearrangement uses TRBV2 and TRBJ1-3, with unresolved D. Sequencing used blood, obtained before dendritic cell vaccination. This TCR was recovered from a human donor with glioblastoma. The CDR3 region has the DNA TGTGCCAGCAGTGAGGTCGGGAGAGTTTCTGGAAACACCATATATTTT. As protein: CASSEVGRVSGNTIYF.